A selection of T cell receptor beta chains follows, all from one sample in a study of chemoradiotherapy in HPV16-positive cancers. Method: immunoSEQ multiplex PCR; TCRdb's copy keeps in-frame clones and lacks some. Among approximately 1,300 clones listed, about 89% were seen once. The sample was tumor tissue, taken from a patient who underwent chemoradiotherapy. The receptors stem from a human donor with HPV-associated anogenital cancer. Each CDR3 is given with its conserved first and last residue. D genes are given only for firm matches.

TRBJ2-1	TRBV13	.	TGTGCCAGCAGAGTACGGGAATCTGAGCAGTTCTTC	CASRVRESEQFF
TRBJ2-1	TRBV4-3	.	TGCGCCAGCAGCCAAGCCGTCCAGGGAGGAGAGCAGTTCTTC	CASSQAVQGGEQFF
TRBJ1-3	TRBV5-1	.	TGCGCCAGCAGCTTGCGTGTGGGAACTTCTGGAAACACCATATATTTT	CASSLRVGTSGNTIYF
TRBJ2-6	TRBV28	.	TGTGCCAGCACCTTAGGGGGAACCGGGGCCAACGTCCTGACTTTC	CASTLGGTGANVLTF
TRBJ2-2	TRBV4-1	.	TGCGCCAGCAGCCTCCAAGCCGGGTTCAGTACCGGGGAGCTGTTTTTT	CASSLQAGFSTGELFF
TRBJ2-1	TRBV7-8	.	TGTGCCAGCAGCACCCTAGCGTCCAATGAGCAGTTCTTC	CASSTLASNEQFF
TRBJ1-1	TRBV5-1	.	TGCGCCAGCAGCTTGTCTATAGGGGCAGGCACTGAAGCTTTCTTT	CASSLSIGAGTEAFF
TRBJ2-3	TRBV2	.	TGTGCCAGCAGTTATGACAGATATTCGTATTTT	CASSYDRYSYF
TRBJ2-7	TRBV7-9	.	TGTGCCAGCAGCTTTATTACAGGGATGTCATACGAGCAGTACTTC	CASSFITGMSYEQYF
TRBJ1-4	TRBV7-6	.	TGTGCCAGCAGCTCCGCCCCCCCGGCCCGGGACGAAAAACTGTTTTTT	CASSSAPPARDEKLFF